The present entry profiles one T cell receptor (beta chain) with its context. Its antigen is unidentified. Assay: immunoSEQ multiplex PCR; the TCRdb copy retains only in-frame clones and omits some. The data hold some 50,000 clones, with 81% observed a single time. The record originates from a study of T cells in localized non-small cell lung cancer. Germline trimming cut 3 bases from V and 7 bases from J; bases unmatched to any gene: 7. Germline V gene data show CDR1 as SGHAT and CDR2 as FQNNGV. There are 14 residues in the CDR3. Study findings and constraints: Higher T cell density in the blood was associated with longer overall survival, whereas higher adjacent-lung clonality associated with shorter survival. Uninvolved adjacent lung showed the highest T cell clonality, exceeding tumor.

The clonotype originates from a man aged 40 to 70 with stage III lung adenocarcinoma. The sample in question was peripheral blood mononuclear cells, obtained before any cancer treatment. The rearrangement uses TRBV11-2 and TRBJ2-7; 9 bases line up with TRBD1. DNA for the CDR3: TGTGCCAGCAGCTTGTGGACAGGGGCTCGAGAGCAGTACTTC. Encoded protein: CASSLWTGAREQYF.